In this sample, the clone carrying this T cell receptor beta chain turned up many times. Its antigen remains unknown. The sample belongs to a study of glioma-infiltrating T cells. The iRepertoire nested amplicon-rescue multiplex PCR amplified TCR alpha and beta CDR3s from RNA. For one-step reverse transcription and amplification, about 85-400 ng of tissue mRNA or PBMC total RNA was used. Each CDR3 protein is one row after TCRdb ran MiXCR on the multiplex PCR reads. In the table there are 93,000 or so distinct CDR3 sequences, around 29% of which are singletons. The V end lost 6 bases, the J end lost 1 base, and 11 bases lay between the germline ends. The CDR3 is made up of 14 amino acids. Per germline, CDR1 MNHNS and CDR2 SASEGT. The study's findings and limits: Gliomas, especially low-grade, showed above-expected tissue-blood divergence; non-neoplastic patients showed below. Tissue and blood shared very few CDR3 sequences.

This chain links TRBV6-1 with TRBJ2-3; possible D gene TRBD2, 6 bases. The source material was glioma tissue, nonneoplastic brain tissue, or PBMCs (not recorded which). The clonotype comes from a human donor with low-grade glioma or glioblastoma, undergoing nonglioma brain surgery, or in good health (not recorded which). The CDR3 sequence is CASRRDSGTDTQYF. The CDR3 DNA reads TGTGCCAGCAGGCGGGATTCTGGCACAGATACGCAGTATTTT.